A selection of T cell receptor beta chains follows, all from one sample in a study of blood T cells in healthy people across ages. Via MiXCR, TCRdb re-called the 5' RACE reads, giving one row per CDR3 protein. In the table there are more than 450,000 distinct CDR3 sequences, roughly a quarter of which are singletons. The same data also went into a second study, on T cells of mothers and their children.

The sequenced material came from blood. These receptors originate from a boy younger than 10 in good health. Each CDR3 is given with its conserved first and last residue. D genes are given only for firm matches. Clone size is stated in some rows and not others, as once, few, many or a class when expanded.

cdr3_nt | cdr3_aa | clone_size | j_call | d_call | cdr3_length | v_call
TGTGCCAGCGTAGTCGAGGGGGACCCCTACGAGCAGTACTTC | CASVVEGDPYEQYF | few | TRBJ2-7 | NA | 14 | TRBV2
TGTGCCAGCAGTTCCCCGGGACGGAGATTCATTCAGTACTTC | CASSSPGRRFIQYF | NA | TRBJ2-4 | NA | 14 | TRBV6-5
TGTGCCATCAGTGACCAGGGGAAGGACTATGGCTACACCTTC | CAISDQGKDYGYTF | NA | TRBJ1-2 | NA | 14 | TRBV10-3
TGTGCCAGCAGCTTAGTCCCCGAGGTCTCTGGAAACACCATATATTTT | CASSLVPEVSGNTIYF | few | TRBJ1-3 | NA | 16 | TRBV11-2
TGCAGTGCTAGTTTGGCAGGGAACACTGAAGCTTTCTTT | CSASLAGNTEAFF | few | TRBJ1-1 | NA | 13 | TRBV20-1
TGTGCCAGCAGGTCTCCACAGGGGGCGAATAGCTATGGCTACACCTTC | CASRSPQGANSYGYTF | NA | TRBJ1-2 | TRBD1 | 16 | TRBV6-5
TGCAGTGCCCCGGGGGGATGGGACGAGCAGTACTTC | CSAPGGWDEQYF | NA | TRBJ2-7 | TRBD2 | 12 | TRBV20-1
TGCAGTGCTAGACTAGCGGAAAATGAGCAGTTCTTC | CSARLAENEQFF | NA | TRBJ2-1 | TRBD2 | 12 | TRBV20-1
TGTGCCAGCTCAAGCGGACAGAACGAGCAGTACTTC | CASSSGQNEQYF | NA | TRBJ2-7 | NA | 12 | TRBV18
TGCAGCGTTGAAGGTTTCCTGCGGGACGGAGTCAAAAACATTCAGTACTTC | CSVEGFLRDGVKNIQYF | many | TRBJ2-4 | NA | 17 | TRBV29-1
TGCAGTGCCCATGAAGCGGGAGAATGGCACGAGCAGTACTTC | CSAHEAGEWHEQYF | few | TRBJ2-7 | TRBD2 | 14 | TRBV20-1
TGTGCCAGCAAACTAGCGGCGGACTACAATGAGCAGTTCTTC | CASKLAADYNEQFF | NA | TRBJ2-1 | TRBD2 | 14 | TRBV28
TGTGCCATCAGTGAAAGGAGCGGCTATGGCTACACCTTC | CAISERSGYGYTF | few | TRBJ1-2 | NA | 13 | TRBV10-3
TGTGCCAGCAGCTTACGGGGGCAGCCCCAGCATTTT | CASSLRGQPQHF | few | TRBJ1-5 | NA | 12 | TRBV7-2
TGTGCCAGCAGTTACTCAGCAGAACTGAACACTGAAGCTTTCTTT | CASSYSAELNTEAFF | NA | TRBJ1-1 | NA | 15 | TRBV6-6
TGTGCCAGCAGTTTGGCGAGGCTACGTGAGACCCAGTACTTC | CASSLARLRETQYF | few | TRBJ2-5 | NA | 14 | TRBV12-3/TRBV12-4
TGCGCCAGCAGCGCCCAGGGGGTCCCCAGGACTGAAGCTTTCTTT | CASSAQGVPRTEAFF | NA | TRBJ1-1 | TRBD1 | 15 | TRBV5-1
TGCAGCGTTGAGTCTAGCGATCAAGAGACCCAGTACTTC | CSVESSDQETQYF | few | TRBJ2-5 | NA | 13 | TRBV29-1
TGTGCCAGCAGCCCGGGGGGCCGGAAGACCCAGTACTTC | CASSPGGRKTQYF | few | TRBJ2-5 | NA | 13 | TRBV4-2
TGCGCCAGCAGCTTGGTTGTGGACAGGGGGTTCTCCTACGAGCAGTACTTC | CASSLVVDRGFSYEQYF | NA | TRBJ2-7 | TRBD1 | 17 | TRBV5-1
TGCGCCAGCAGCCAGGTGGGAGGGGGCGCATTTGTGAAGGAAAAACTGTTTTTT | CASSQVGGGAFVKEKLFF | few | TRBJ1-4 | TRBD1 | 18 | TRBV4-1
TGTGCCAGCAGCACACTTCGCACAGATACGCAGTATTTT | CASSTLRTDTQYF | NA | TRBJ2-3 | NA | 13 | TRBV12-3/TRBV12-4
TGTGCCAGCAGTCCACAGGGGGCTGGCGGGGAGCTGTTTTTT | CASSPQGAGGELFF | few | TRBJ2-2 | TRBD1 | 14 | TRBV12-3/TRBV12-4
TGTGCCAGCAGCCAAGGGGCAGTGGGAGTTACGGGATCGATCGTTTATGAGGCCCAGTACTTC | CASSQGAVGVTGSIVYEAQYF | NA | TRBJ2-5 | NA | 21 | TRBV14
TGTGCTAGTGGTTTGGTCCCGGGAGGGAATGAGCAGTTCTTC | CASGLVPGGNEQFF | once | TRBJ2-1 | TRBD2 | 14 | TRBV12-5
TGTGCCAGCACCCCGGCGGGGAGACACCAGAACACTGAAGCTTTCTTT | CASTPAGRHQNTEAFF | NA | TRBJ1-1 | NA | 16 | TRBV12-3/TRBV12-4
TGTGCCAGCAGCTTTTCCCCGGACAGGGGGAACGAGCAGTACTTC | CASSFSPDRGNEQYF | many | TRBJ2-7 | TRBD1 | 15 | TRBV7-9
TGCGCCAGCAGGACGACGGGGGGTCTGGATACGCAGTATTTT | CASRTTGGLDTQYF | NA | TRBJ2-3 | TRBD2 | 14 | TRBV5-1
TGTGCCAGCAGCCAAGATTTCGGGGCAGGAGTAACTGGCTACACCTTC | CASSQDFGAGVTGYTF | few | TRBJ1-2 | NA | 16 | TRBV14
TGTGCCATCAATCGGGCTAGCGGGTTGAACACCGGGGAGCTGTTTTTT | CAINRASGLNTGELFF | NA | TRBJ2-2 | TRBD2 | 16 | TRBV10-3
TGTGCCAGCAGCTTTCTACTAGCGGGTTACGAGCAGTACTTC | CASSFLLAGYEQYF | NA | TRBJ2-7 | TRBD2 | 14 | TRBV5-5
TGCAGCGTTGAGAACGGGAGCGCCTACGAGCAGTACTTC | CSVENGSAYEQYF | few | TRBJ2-7 | NA | 13 | TRBV29-1
TGTGCCAGCAGCCAAGATCCCAGCGGGAGTGTGAATGAGCAGTTCTTC | CASSQDPSGSVNEQFF | many | TRBJ2-1 | TRBD2 | 16 | TRBV4-2
TGTGCCAGTAGTATAGGAGGAGCGAACACTGAAGCTTTCTTT | CASSIGGANTEAFF | few | TRBJ1-1 | NA | 14 | TRBV19
TGTGCCAGCAGCGCCCGGGAGGGTTCTAACTATGGCTACACCTTC | CASSAREGSNYGYTF | few | TRBJ1-2 | NA | 15 | TRBV9
TGTGCCAGCAGTTCCAGGTCCGCGGCCTATGGCTACACCTTC | CASSSRSAAYGYTF | few | TRBJ1-2 | NA | 14 | TRBV6-5
TGCGCCAGCAGCCTTCTGGGGGTCTCCAAAAACATTCAGTACTTC | CASSLLGVSKNIQYF | NA | TRBJ2-4 | NA | 15 | TRBV4-1
TGTGCCATCAGTGAGTCAGCGGGGGGGTTCAATGAGCAGTTCTTC | CAISESAGGFNEQFF | few | TRBJ2-1 | TRBD2 | 15 | TRBV10-3
TGTGCCAGCAGCTTGGGACCGAACTCGTACAATGAGCAGTTCTTC | CASSLGPNSYNEQFF | NA | TRBJ2-1 | NA | 15 | TRBV5-6
TGTGCCGGCACCGGTATACCGGGACAGGGGAAGTACGAGCAGTTCTTC | CAGTGIPGQGKYEQFF | NA | TRBJ2-1 | TRBD1 | 16 | TRBV6-6
TGTGCCAGCAGTTCCCCGCGACCGGCCGAGGAAAAACTGTTTTTT | CASSSPRPAEEKLFF | NA | TRBJ1-4 | NA | 15 | TRBV6-6
TGTGCCAGCAGTGGTCGTCGACAGGCAACTAATGAAAAACTGTTTTTT | CASSGRRQATNEKLFF | NA | TRBJ1-4 | NA | 16 | TRBV6-1
TGTGCCCGCTCGGGGGGCGGACTAGTGTTTGAGTCCGGGGAGCTGTTTTTT | CARSGGGLVFESGELFF | few | TRBJ2-2 | NA | 17 | TRBV28
TGCAGCGTTGAAGGCTCGGGGGGGGTTCGTGAGCAGTTCTTC | CSVEGSGGVREQFF | few | TRBJ2-1 | TRBD2 | 14 | TRBV29-1
TGTGCCAGCAGTGAAGCGGGATCACAGGGGGGGAACACTGAAGCTTTCTTT | CASSEAGSQGGNTEAFF | few | TRBJ1-1 | TRBD1 | 17 | TRBV2
TGCAGTGCTAGAGGTCCGGCAGGGACCGAAAAACTGTTTTTT | CSARGPAGTEKLFF | NA | TRBJ1-4 | NA | 14 | TRBV20-1
TGTGCCAGCTCACCACAGGGGTTTTACGAGCAGTACTTC | CASSPQGFYEQYF | NA | TRBJ2-7 | NA | 13 | TRBV18
TGTGCCCTCAGCCGGGATAACTCCTACGAGCAGTACTTC | CALSRDNSYEQYF | NA | TRBJ2-7 | NA | 13 | TRBV10-3
TGTGCCAGCAGCCCGGATACTAGCCAAGAGACCCAGTACTTC | CASSPDTSQETQYF | NA | TRBJ2-5 | NA | 14 | TRBV9
TGTGCCAGCAGCCCCATCCCCTACAATGAGCAGTTCTTC | CASSPIPYNEQFF | NA | TRBJ2-1 | NA | 13 | TRBV7-9
TGTGCCATCAGTGCAAATAGCGGGAGCTCCTACAATGAGCAGTTCTTC | CAISANSGSSYNEQFF | few | TRBJ2-1 | TRBD2 | 16 | TRBV10-3
TGTGCCAGCAGTTACGGGGGACTAGCCCCCTTTGGAGAGCAGTTCTTC | CASSYGGLAPFGEQFF | NA | TRBJ2-1 | TRBD2 | 16 | TRBV6-5
TGTGCCAGCAGCTTGGCTGTTAGAGGTGAAAAACTGTTTTTT | CASSLAVRGEKLFF | NA | TRBJ1-4 | NA | 14 | TRBV5-5
TGCGCCAGCAGCCAAGTACAGGGATTGAACACTGAAGCTTTCTTT | CASSQVQGLNTEAFF | many | TRBJ1-1 | NA | 15 | TRBV4-3
TGTGCCAGCAGCTTAACCATACCCGAACGCGGCTACACCTTC | CASSLTIPERGYTF | NA | TRBJ1-2 | NA | 14 | TRBV7-9
TGTGCCAGCAGCCCACCCGGGACAGAACGTTACAATGAGCAGTTCTTC | CASSPPGTERYNEQFF | NA | TRBJ2-1 | TRBD1 | 16 | TRBV7-9
TGTGCCATCAGTGAGCGGGCAGATACGCAGTATTTT | CAISERADTQYF | few | TRBJ2-3 | NA | 12 | TRBV10-3
TGCGCCAGCAGCTTGGAACAGTTGTATAGCACAGATACGCAGTATTTT | CASSLEQLYSTDTQYF | few | TRBJ2-3 | NA | 16 | TRBV5-1
TGTGCCAGCAGTGAAGCCCTTGGGCCCTGGGGGGGGTCCTACGAGCAGTACTTC | CASSEALGPWGGSYEQYF | few | TRBJ2-7 | TRBD2 | 18 | TRBV6-1
TGTGCCAGCAGCCAAATACTAGCGGGGCCCCCTCAGTTCTTC | CASSQILAGPPQFF | NA | TRBJ2-1 | TRBD2 | 14 | TRBV3-1